The entry that follows covers one T cell receptor beta chain sequence. What it binds is not known. With 6 bases clipped from V and 5 bases from J, the junction kept 6 bases outside the gene matches. CDR3 size: 13 residues. The repertoire was sequenced with immunoSEQ multiplex PCR; TCRdb's copy has only in-frame clones and lacks some. The sample contains roughly 110,000 clones, around 90% of which appear only once. These data come from a study of T cell responses to AZD1222 COVID-19 vaccine. Findings of the study overall: No repertoire was sampled before or during the peak T cell response, only after it. CD4 TCRs linked to vaccination spanned spike, dominating at 160-218 and 743-854.

The receptor's source is an adult in good health. The sample consisted of peripheral blood, taken on day 0 of AZD1222 vaccination. The chain joins TRBV12-3 or TRBV12-4 to TRBJ2-5, with 7 bases matching TRBD1. This chain's CDR3 is CASSPGQVETQYF. In nucleotides, the CDR3 is TGTGCCAGCAGCCCCGGACAGGTGGAGACCCAGTACTTC.